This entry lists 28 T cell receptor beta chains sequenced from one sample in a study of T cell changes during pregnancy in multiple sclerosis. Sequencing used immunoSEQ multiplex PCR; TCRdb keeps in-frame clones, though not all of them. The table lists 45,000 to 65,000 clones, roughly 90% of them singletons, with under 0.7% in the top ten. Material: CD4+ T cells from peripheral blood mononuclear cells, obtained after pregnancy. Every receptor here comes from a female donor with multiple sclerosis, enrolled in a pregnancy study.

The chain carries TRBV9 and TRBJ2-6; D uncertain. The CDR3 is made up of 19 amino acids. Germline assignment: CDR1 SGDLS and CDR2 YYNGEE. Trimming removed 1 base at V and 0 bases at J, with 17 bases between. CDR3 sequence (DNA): TGTGCCAGCAGCGTACGGTCCGGTCTCCTCCTCTCTGGGGCCAACGTCCTGACTTTC. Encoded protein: CASSVRSGLLLSGANVLTF.

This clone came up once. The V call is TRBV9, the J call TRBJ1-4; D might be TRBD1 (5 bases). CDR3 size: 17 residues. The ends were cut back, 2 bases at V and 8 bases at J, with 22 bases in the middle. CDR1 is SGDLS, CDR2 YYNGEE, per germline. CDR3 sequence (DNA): TGTGCCAGCAGCGTTGGCTTGGGGCCGGAGCTAAACGAAAAACTGTTTTTT. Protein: CASSVGLGPELNEKLFF.

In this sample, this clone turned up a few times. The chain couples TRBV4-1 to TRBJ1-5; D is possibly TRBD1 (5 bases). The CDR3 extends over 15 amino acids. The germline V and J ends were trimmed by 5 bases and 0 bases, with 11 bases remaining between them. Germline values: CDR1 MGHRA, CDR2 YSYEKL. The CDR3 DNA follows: TGCGCCAGCAGCTACCAGGGTTATAGCAATCAGCCCCAGCATTTT. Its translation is CASSYQGYSNQPQHF.

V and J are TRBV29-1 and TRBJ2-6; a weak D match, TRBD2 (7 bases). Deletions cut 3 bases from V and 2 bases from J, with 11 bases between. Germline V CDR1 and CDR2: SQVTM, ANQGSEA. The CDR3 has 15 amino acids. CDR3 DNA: TGCAGCGTTGACTGGGGGGGCGCTGGGGCCAACGTCCTGACTTTC. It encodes CSVDWGGAGANVLTF.

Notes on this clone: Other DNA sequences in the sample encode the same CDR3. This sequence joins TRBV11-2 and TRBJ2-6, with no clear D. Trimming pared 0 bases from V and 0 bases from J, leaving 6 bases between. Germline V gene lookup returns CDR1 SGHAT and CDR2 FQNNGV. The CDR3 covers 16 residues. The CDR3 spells CASSLEGGSGANVLTF. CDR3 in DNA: TGTGCCAGCAGCTTAGAAGGCGGCTCTGGGGCCAACGTCCTGACTTTC.

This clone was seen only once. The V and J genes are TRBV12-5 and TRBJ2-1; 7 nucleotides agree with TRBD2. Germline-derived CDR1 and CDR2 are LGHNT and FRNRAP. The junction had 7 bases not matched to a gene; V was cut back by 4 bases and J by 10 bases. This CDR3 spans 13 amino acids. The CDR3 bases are TGTGCTAGTGGTTCTGGGGGGGAAAGGGAGCAGTTCTTC. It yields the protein CASGSGGEREQFF. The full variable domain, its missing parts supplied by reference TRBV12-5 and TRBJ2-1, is DARVTQTPRHKVTEMGQEVTMRCQPILGHNTVFWYRQTMMQGLELLAYFRNRAPLDDSGMPKDRFSAEMPDATLATLKIQPSEPRDSAVYFCASGSGGEREQFFGPGTRLTVL.

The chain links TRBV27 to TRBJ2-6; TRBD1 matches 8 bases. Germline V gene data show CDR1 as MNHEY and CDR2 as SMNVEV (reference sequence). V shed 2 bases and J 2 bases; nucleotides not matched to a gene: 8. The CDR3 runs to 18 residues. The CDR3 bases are TGTGCCAGCAGTTTAAGGCAGGGGGCTATAGCTGGGGCCAACGTCCTGACTTTC. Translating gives CASSLRQGAIAGANVLTF.

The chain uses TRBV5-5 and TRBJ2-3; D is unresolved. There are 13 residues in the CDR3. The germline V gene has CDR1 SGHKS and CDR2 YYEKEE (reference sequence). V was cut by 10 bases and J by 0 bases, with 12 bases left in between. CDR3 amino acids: CASQRGSTDTQYF. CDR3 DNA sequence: TGTGCCTCTCAACGAGGCAGCACAGATACGCAGTATTTT. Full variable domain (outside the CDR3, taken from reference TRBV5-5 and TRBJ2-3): DAGVTQSPTHLIKTRGQQVTLRCSPISGHKSVSWYQQVLGQGPQFIFQYYEKEERGRGNFPDRFSARQFPNYSSELNVNALLLGDSALYLCASQRGSTDTQYFGPGTRLTVL.

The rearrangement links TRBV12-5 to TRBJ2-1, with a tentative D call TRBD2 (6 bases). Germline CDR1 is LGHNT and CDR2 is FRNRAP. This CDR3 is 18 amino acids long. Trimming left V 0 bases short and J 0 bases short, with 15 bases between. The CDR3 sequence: CASGLVGEVAVSYNEQFF. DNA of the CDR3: TGTGCTAGTGGTTTGGTGGGGGAAGTAGCGGTCTCCTACAATGAGCAGTTCTTC.

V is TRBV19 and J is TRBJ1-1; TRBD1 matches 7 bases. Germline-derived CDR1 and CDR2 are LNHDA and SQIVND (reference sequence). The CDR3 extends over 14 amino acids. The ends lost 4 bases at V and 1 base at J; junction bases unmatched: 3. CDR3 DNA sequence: TGTGCCAGTAGTACAAGGACAGGGAACACTGAAGCTTTCTTT. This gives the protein CASSTRTGNTEAFF.

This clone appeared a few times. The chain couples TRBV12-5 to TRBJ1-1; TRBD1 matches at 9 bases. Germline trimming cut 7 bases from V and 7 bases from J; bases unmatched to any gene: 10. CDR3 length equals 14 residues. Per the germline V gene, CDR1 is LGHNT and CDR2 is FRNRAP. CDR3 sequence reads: CASELTGGYSEAFF. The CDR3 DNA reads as TGTGCTAGTGAACTAACAGGGGGCTATAGTGAAGCTTTCTTT.

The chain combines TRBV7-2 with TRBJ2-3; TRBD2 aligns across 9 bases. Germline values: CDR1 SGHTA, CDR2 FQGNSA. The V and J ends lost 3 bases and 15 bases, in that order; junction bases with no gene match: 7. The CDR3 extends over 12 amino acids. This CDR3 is CASSLTSGIKYF. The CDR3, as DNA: TGTGCCAGCAGCTTGACTAGCGGCATTAAATATTTT.

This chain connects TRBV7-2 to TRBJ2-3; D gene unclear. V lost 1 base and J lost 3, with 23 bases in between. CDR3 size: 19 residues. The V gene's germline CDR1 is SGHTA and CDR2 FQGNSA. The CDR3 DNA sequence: TGTGCCAGCAGCTTAGGGGCCTTCCGGAATTCCCGTCGGACAGATACGCAGTATTTT. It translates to CASSLGAFRNSRRTDTQYF. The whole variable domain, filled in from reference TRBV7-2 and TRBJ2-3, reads GAGVSQSPSNKVTEKGKDVELRCDPISGHTALYWYRQSLGQGLEFLIYFQGNSAPDKSGLPSDRFSAERTGGSVSTLTIQRTQQEDSAVYLCASSLGAFRNSRRTDTQYFGPGTRLTVL.

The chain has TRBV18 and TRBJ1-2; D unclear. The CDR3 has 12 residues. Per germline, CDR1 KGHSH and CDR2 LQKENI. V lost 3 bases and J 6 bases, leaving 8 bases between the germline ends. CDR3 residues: CASSPGGHGYTF. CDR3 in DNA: TGTGCCAGCTCACCCGGAGGGCATGGCTACACCTTC.

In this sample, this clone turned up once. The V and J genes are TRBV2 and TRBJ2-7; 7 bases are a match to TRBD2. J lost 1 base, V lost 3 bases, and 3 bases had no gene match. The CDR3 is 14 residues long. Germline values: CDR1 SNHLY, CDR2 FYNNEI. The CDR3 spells CASSERERSYEQYF. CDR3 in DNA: TGTGCCAGCAGTGAGCGGGAGAGGTCCTACGAGCAGTACTTC.

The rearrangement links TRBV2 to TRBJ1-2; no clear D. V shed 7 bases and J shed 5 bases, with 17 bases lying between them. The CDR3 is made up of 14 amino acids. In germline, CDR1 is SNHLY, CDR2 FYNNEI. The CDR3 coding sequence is TGTGCCAGCAAACGGGATGGCGGACTTTATGGCTACACCTTC. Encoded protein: CASKRDGGLYGYTF.

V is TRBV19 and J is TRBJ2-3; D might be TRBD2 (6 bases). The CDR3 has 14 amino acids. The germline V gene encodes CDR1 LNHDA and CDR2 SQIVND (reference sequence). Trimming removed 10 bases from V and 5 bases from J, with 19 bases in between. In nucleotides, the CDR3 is TGTGCCACCAAAACGCGGGATTTGGGAGATACGCAGTATTTT. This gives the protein CATKTRDLGDTQYF.

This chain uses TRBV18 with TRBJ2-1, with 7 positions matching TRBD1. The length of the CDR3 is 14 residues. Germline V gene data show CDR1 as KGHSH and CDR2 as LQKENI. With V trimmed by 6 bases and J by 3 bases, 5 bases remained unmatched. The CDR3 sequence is CASSRDSNYNEQFF. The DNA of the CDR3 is TGTGCCAGCTCGAGGGACAGTAACTACAATGAGCAGTTCTTC.

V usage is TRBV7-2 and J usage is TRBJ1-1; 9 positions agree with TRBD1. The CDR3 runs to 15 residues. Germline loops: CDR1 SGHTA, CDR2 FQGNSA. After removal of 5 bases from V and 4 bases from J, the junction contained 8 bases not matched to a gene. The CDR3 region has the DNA TGTGCCAGCAGCCGTTCCGGGACAGGGAGCACTGAAGCTTTCTTT. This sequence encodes CASSRSGTGSTEAFF.

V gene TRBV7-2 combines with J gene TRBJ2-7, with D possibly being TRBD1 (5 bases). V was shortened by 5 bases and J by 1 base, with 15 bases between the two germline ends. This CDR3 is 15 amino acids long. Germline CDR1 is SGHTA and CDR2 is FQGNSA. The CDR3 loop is CASSPIPDSSYEQYF. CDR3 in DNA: TGTGCCAGCAGCCCCATACCCGACAGTTCCTACGAGCAGTACTTC.

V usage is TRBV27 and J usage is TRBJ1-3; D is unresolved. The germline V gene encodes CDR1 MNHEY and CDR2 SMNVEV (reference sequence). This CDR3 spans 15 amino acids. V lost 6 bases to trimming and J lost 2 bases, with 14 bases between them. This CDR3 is CASRIPFPPGNTIYF. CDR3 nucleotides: TGTGCCAGCAGAATCCCTTTCCCCCCTGGAAACACCATATATTTT.

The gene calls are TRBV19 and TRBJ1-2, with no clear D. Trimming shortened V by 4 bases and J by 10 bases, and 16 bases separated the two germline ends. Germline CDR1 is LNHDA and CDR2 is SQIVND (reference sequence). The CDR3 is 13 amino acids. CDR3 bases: TGTGCCAGTAGTACAGGTCCTCGATCCTTCTACACCTTC. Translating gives CASSTGPRSFYTF. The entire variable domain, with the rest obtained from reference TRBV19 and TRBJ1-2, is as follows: DGGITQSPKYLFRKEGQNVTLSCEQNLNHDAMYWYRQDPGQGLRLIYYSQIVNDFQKGDIAEGYSVSREKKESFPLTVTSAQKNPTAFYLCASSTGPRSFYTFGSGTRLTVV.

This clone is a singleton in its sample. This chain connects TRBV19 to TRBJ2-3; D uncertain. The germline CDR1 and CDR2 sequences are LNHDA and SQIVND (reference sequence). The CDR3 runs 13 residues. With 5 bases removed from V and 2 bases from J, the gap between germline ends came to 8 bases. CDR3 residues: CASSPWATDTQYF. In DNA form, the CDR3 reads TGTGCCAGTAGTCCGTGGGCCACAGATACGCAGTATTTT.

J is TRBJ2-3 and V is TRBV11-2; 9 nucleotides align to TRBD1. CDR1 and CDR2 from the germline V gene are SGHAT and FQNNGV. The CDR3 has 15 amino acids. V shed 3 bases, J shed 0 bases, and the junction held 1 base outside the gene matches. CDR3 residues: CASSLTGGSTDTQYF. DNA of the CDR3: TGTGCCAGCAGCTTGACAGGGGGTAGCACAGATACGCAGTATTTT.

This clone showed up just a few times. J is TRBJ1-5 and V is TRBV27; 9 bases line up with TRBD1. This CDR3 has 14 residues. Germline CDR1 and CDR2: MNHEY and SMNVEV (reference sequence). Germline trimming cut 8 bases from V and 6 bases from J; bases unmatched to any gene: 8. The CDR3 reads CASGPTGGSQPQHF. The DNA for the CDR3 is TGTGCCAGCGGACCTACAGGGGGCTCTCAGCCCCAGCATTTT.

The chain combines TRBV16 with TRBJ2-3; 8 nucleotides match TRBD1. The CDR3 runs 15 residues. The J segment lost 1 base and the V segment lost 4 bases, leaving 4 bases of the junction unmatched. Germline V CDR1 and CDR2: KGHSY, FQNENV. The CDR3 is CASSRDRGGTDTQYF. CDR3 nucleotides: TGTGCCAGCAGCCGAGACAGGGGTGGCACAGATACGCAGTATTTT.

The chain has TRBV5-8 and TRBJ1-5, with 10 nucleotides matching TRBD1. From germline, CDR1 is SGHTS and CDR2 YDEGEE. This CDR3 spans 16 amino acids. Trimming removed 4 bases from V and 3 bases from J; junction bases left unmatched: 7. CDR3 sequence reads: CASSQGQGVDNQPQHF. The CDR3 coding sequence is TGTGCCAGCAGCCAAGGACAGGGGGTAGACAATCAGCCCCAGCATTTT. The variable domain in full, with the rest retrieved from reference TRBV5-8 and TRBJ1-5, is EAGVTQSPTHLIKTRGQQATLRCSPISGHTSVYWYQQALGLGLQFLLWYDEGEERNRGNFPPRFSGRQFPNYSSELNVNALELEDSALYLCASSQGQGVDNQPQHFGDGTRLSIL.

This CDR3 is CASRSGTANTEAFF. The CDR3 DNA reads as TGCGCCAGCAGATCCGGGACAGCGAACACTGAAGCTTTCTTT. V usage is TRBV5-1 and J usage is TRBJ1-1; TRBD1 matches 7 bases. Losses at the gene ends were 5 bases for V and 1 base for J; bases not matched to a gene: 5. Germline CDR1 SGHRS, CDR2 YFSETQ. The CDR3 runs 14 residues.